These 30 T cell receptor beta chains share one sample of origin, sequenced in a study of T-cell reconstitution after alpha-beta-depleted transplantation in children. Unique molecular identifiers were built into the TCRbeta library. MiXCR, applied by TCRdb to the PCR reads, yields one record per CDR3 protein. Among some 460,000 distinct CDR3 sequences, 15% to 20% were seen once, and the ten largest hold around 30%. The source was PBMCs, mostly from graft donor cells, collected 360 days after TCRalphabeta/CD19-depleted stem cell transplant. The source of these receptors is a boy under two years old who had a stem cell transplant for Wiskott-Aldrich syndrome, so the T cells may come from the graft donor.

The V call is TRBV4-1, the J call TRBJ1-2; D is unclear. This CDR3 contains 19 residues. Germline CDR1 and CDR2: MGHRA and YSYEKL. Trimming took 3 bases from V and 3 from J, leaving 26 bases between them. DNA of the CDR3: TGCGCCAGCAGCCATTTTAGGCGAGACACCCACTTCAAGGACTATGGCTACACCTTC. Translated: CASSHFRRDTHFKDYGYTF.

This clonotype was observed a few times. The rearrangement joins TRBV12-3 or TRBV12-4 to TRBJ2-7; D is undetermined. The CDR3 is made up of 14 amino acids. Trimming took off 3 bases at V and 1 base at J, with 10 bases between the two ends. CDR3 nucleotides: TGTGCCAGCAGTTTCCGGCCCCATTCCTACGAGCAGTACTTC. Its translation: CASSFRPHSYEQYF.

This clonotype was seen only a few times. V and J are TRBV11-2 and TRBJ2-5; D is unresolved. This CDR3 has 15 amino acids. CDR1 is SGHAT and CDR2 is FQNNGV in the germline V gene. V lost 5 bases and J lost 5, with 18 bases in between. The CDR3: CASSPLRQARETQYF. In DNA form, the CDR3 reads TGTGCCAGCAGCCCTCTCCGGCAGGCCCGGGAGACCCAGTACTTC.

The rearrangement uses TRBV29-1 and TRBJ2-1; D gene uncertain. Germline CDR1 SQVTM, CDR2 ANQGSEA. There are 13 residues in the CDR3. Trimming pared 5 bases from V and 3 bases from J, leaving 11 bases between. DNA for the CDR3: TGCAGCGTTTTCAGAGACAACTACAATGAGCAGTTCTTC. It codes for CSVFRDNYNEQFF.

Ten or more counts support this clonotype. The V call is TRBV29-1, the J call TRBJ2-5, with unresolved D. CDR1 SQVTM and CDR2 ANQGSEA come from the germline V gene. Trimming left V 3 bases short and J 5 bases short, with 7 bases between. The CDR3 is 11 amino acids. The CDR3 DNA is TGCAGCGTTGAGAGTGAGGAGACCCAGTACTTC. Its protein is CSVESEETQYF. Based on the CDR3 plus reference TRBV29-1 and TRBJ2-5, the full variable domain is SAVISQKPSRDICQRGTSLTIQCQVDSQVTMMFWYRQQPGQSLTLIATANQGSEATYESGFVIDKFPISRPNLTFSTLTVSNMSPEDSSIYLCSVESEETQYFGPGTRLLVL.

This clonotype was seen a handful of times. The V and J genes are TRBV18 and TRBJ2-7, with D possibly being TRBD2 (7 bases). The germline V and J ends were trimmed by 4 bases and 5 bases, with 21 bases remaining between them. The CDR3 is made up of 16 amino acids. Germline CDR1 and CDR2: KGHSH and LQKENI. This CDR3 reads CASSRGLQGGEDEQYF. In DNA form, the CDR3 reads TGTGCCAGCTCACGGGGCCTACAGGGAGGGGAGGACGAGCAGTACTTC.

This clonotype has a handful of counts. CDR3 loop: CASSLITGGGYNEQFF. As DNA, the CDR3 is TGCGCCAGCAGCTTGATAACGGGTGGCGGCTACAATGAGCAGTTCTTC. The V call is TRBV5-1, the J call TRBJ2-1; D not resolved. Germline V CDR1 and CDR2: SGHRS, YFSETQ. The CDR3 is 16 residues long. Between the trimmed V and J ends, which lost 1 base and 3 bases, there was a span of 14 bases.

In its sample, this clonotype was seen once. The chain combines TRBV7-8 with TRBJ2-7; 8 positions agree with TRBD2. There are 14 residues in the CDR3. Germline V gene lookup returns CDR1 SGHVS and CDR2 FQNEAQ. V gave up 5 bases and J gave up 7 bases; unmatched junction bases: 10. The CDR3, as DNA: TGTGCCAGCAGCCCTTTAGCGGGGCTAGGGGAGCAGTACTTC. Translated, it gives CASSPLAGLGEQYF.

This clonotype was seen just once. This is likely a read error, given that the CDR3 carries no conserved phenylalanine or tryptophan at its end. V is TRBV20-1 and J is TRBJ1-5; D is undetermined. This CDR3 has 15 amino acids. Trimming stripped 6 bases from V and 1 base from J, with 16 bases between. CDR1 DFQATT and CDR2 SNEGSKA come from the germline V gene (reference sequence). The CDR3 bases are TGCAGTGCCAAACCCCGACGGGGAAGCAATCAGCCCCAGCATTTA. It translates to CSAKPRRGSNQPQHL.

Only one count was recorded for this clonotype. The chain recombines TRBV4-1 with TRBJ1-5, with 8 bases that match TRBD1. The J segment lost 7 bases and the V segment lost 1 base, leaving 6 bases of the junction unmatched. CDR1 and CDR2 (germline): MGHRA, YSYEKL. This CDR3 region has 15 residues. The CDR3 sequence is CASSQAGTGGQPQHF. Here the CDR3 DNA reads TGCGCCAGCAGCCAAGCGGGGACAGGCGGCCAGCCCCAGCATTTT.

This clonotype has only a few counts. This chain's CDR3 is CASSPRTGARYEQYF. The CDR3, as DNA: TGTGCCAGCAGTCCAAGGACAGGGGCGAGGTACGAGCAGTACTTC. This chain connects TRBV28 to TRBJ2-7, with 9 bases identical to TRBD1. V lost 5 bases, J lost 4 bases, and 9 bases stayed unmatched. The germline V gene encodes CDR1 MDHEN and CDR2 SYDVKM. This CDR3 is 15 amino acids long.

This clonotype appeared a few times. The chain combines TRBV7-2 with TRBJ2-7; D is uncertain. This CDR3 is 12 amino acids long. Trimming pared 1 base from V and 6 bases from J, leaving 7 bases between. Germline assignment: CDR1 SGHTA and CDR2 FQGNSA. The DNA of the CDR3 is TGTGCCAGCAGCTTAGGTTCCGTCGAGCAGTACTTC. It specifies CASSLGSVEQYF.

This clonotype has just a few counts. This sequence joins TRBV10-3 and TRBJ2-2; 7 positions agree with TRBD1. Per the germline V gene, CDR1 is ENHRY and CDR2 is SYGVKD. V trimming: 3 bases; J trimming: 4 bases; junction bases outside the gene matches: 8. The CDR3 sequence is 16 residues long. The CDR3 spells CAISDPTRDSTGELFF. Written as DNA, the CDR3 is TGTGCCATCAGTGACCCTACCCGGGACAGCACCGGGGAGCTGTTTTTT.

This clonotype has just a few counts. This chain connects TRBV10-3 to TRBJ2-7, with TRBD2 identical over 8 bases. This CDR3 contains 15 residues. V was pared by 5 bases and J by 3 bases, with 9 bases of the junction left unmatched. Germline V gene lookup returns CDR1 ENHRY and CDR2 SYGVKD. This CDR3 is CAISLEAGAHYEQYF. For the CDR3, the DNA is TGTGCCATCAGTCTGGAAGCGGGAGCCCACTACGAGCAGTACTTC.

A few counts support this clonotype. V and J are TRBV13 and TRBJ2-1; 10 bases agree with TRBD2. This CDR3 is built from 16 residues. Germline-derived CDR1 and CDR2 are PRHDT and FYEKMQ (reference sequence). V lost 4 bases and J lost 2; bases outside the gene matches: 5. The CDR3 DNA reads TGTGCCAGCAGCTCACTAGCGGGGACCCCCTACAATGAGCAGTTCTTC. This codes for CASSSLAGTPYNEQFF.

The rearrangement uses TRBV6-2 or TRBV6-3 and TRBJ2-7; 11 bases are a match to TRBD2. With V trimmed by 5 bases and J by 0 bases, 6 bases remained unmatched. There are 16 residues in the CDR3. Per the germline V gene, CDR1 is MNHEY and CDR2 is SVGEGT. CDR3 residues: CASSTSGSAYSYEQYF. In DNA form, the CDR3 reads TGTGCCAGCAGTACTAGCGGGAGCGCCTACTCCTACGAGCAGTACTTC.

This clonotype has only a few counts. The chain couples TRBV20-1 to TRBJ2-1, with 8 bases fitting TRBD2. There are 14 residues in the CDR3. V was clipped by 6 bases and J by 6 bases; unmatched bases: 10. Germline CDR1 reads DFQATT; CDR2 reads SNEGSKA (reference sequence). The CDR3 nucleotides are TGCAGTGCCCTCAAGGGCGGGAGGATCAATGAGCAGTTCTTC. Its protein product is CSALKGGRINEQFF.

Here the CDR3 reads CASSLNQGTEAFF. In DNA, the CDR3 is TGTGCCAGCAGTTTAAATCAGGGGACTGAAGCTTTCTTT. The chain links TRBV12-3 or TRBV12-4 to TRBJ1-1; D might be TRBD1 (6 bases). Deletions cut 2 bases from V and 5 bases from J, with 9 bases between. The length of the CDR3 is 13 residues.

This clonotype was observed a few times. The genes are TRBV29-1 and TRBJ2-7, with D unresolved. CDR1 is SQVTM, CDR2 ANQGSEA, per germline. V gave up 5 bases and J gave up 3 bases, with 14 bases separating them. CDR3 length: 13 residues. The CDR3 sequence: CSVRMSKDYEQYF. CDR3 in DNA: TGCAGCGTTCGCATGAGTAAGGACTACGAGCAGTACTTC.

The chain links TRBV7-2 to TRBJ2-5, with TRBD2 identical over 8 bases. From germline, CDR1 is SGHTA and CDR2 FQGNSA. CDR3 length: 16 amino acids. V shed 6 bases, J shed 4 bases, and the junction held 13 bases outside the gene matches. The CDR3 sequence: CASRRAAGTSGETQYF. The CDR3 coding sequence is TGTGCCAGCAGACGTGCCGCCGGGACTAGTGGAGAGACCCAGTACTTC.

In DNA form, the CDR3 reads TGTGCCAGCAGCTTAGGGGCACTAGCGGGAAGGGGTCTCAATGAGCAGTTCTTC. Its protein is CASSLGALAGRGLNEQFF. The rearrangement links TRBV11-1 to TRBJ2-1; 10 bases are a match to TRBD2. CDR3 length: 18 residues. Looked up from germline, CDR1 is SGHAT and CDR2 is FQDESV (reference sequence). V was clipped by 1 base and J by 6 bases; unmatched bases: 12.

J is TRBJ1-1 and V is TRBV5-1; 7 positions agree with TRBD1. This CDR3 contains 12 residues. Germline V lookup: CDR1 SGHRS, CDR2 YFSETQ. J lost 6 bases, V lost 4 bases, and 3 bases had no gene match. The CDR3: CASSPGTAEAFF. The CDR3, as DNA: TGCGCCAGCAGCCCCGGGACAGCTGAAGCTTTCTTT.

V and J are TRBV25-1 and TRBJ1-2, with D possibly matching TRBD1 (5 bases). Trimming left V 7 bases short and J 1 base short, with 13 bases between. The CDR3 is 14 residues long. Germline V gene sequence: CDR1 MGHDK, CDR2 SYGVNS. CDR3 protein: CASTTGTVNYGYTF. In nucleotides, the CDR3 is TGTGCCAGCACTACCGGGACCGTTAACTATGGCTACACCTTC.

The chain links TRBV5-1 to TRBJ2-7; D is possibly TRBD1 or TRBD2 (5 bases each). Looked up from germline, CDR1 is SGHRS and CDR2 is YFSETQ. The ends were cut back, 1 base at V and 8 bases at J, with 10 bases in the middle. The CDR3 loop spans 12 amino acids. CDR3 sequence reads: CASSLNPGQQYF. The DNA for the CDR3 is TGCGCCAGCAGCTTGAATCCGGGACAGCAGTACTTC.

This clonotype has only a few counts. The rearrangement uses TRBV12-3 or TRBV12-4 and TRBJ2-7; a weak D match, TRBD2 (7 bases). There are 14 residues in the CDR3. V was clipped by 4 bases and J by 6 bases, with 16 bases between them. CDR3 region: CASSYGLEGGEQYF. In DNA, the CDR3 is TGTGCCAGCAGTTACGGACTAGAGGGGGGCGAGCAGTACTTC.

This clonotype was counted between two and nine times. The genes are TRBV28 and TRBJ2-5, with 11 bases identical to TRBD2. J was trimmed by 3 bases and V by 2 bases; bases with no gene match: 8. Germline assignment: CDR1 MDHEN and CDR2 SYDVKM. CDR3 size: 17 residues. This chain's CDR3 is CASSLQIAGGPEETQYF. CDR3 DNA: TGTGCCAGCAGTTTACAGATAGCGGGGGGGCCGGAAGAGACCCAGTACTTC.

This clonotype came up many times. The rearrangement links TRBV18 to TRBJ2-7; D not certain. Germline CDR1 KGHSH, CDR2 LQKENI. Trimming took 2 bases from V and 3 from J, leaving 5 bases between them. The CDR3 runs 12 residues. CDR3: CASSPGYYEQYF. CDR3 nucleotide sequence: TGTGCCAGCTCACCAGGATACTACGAGCAGTACTTC.

Ten or more counts support this clonotype. V is TRBV20-1 and J is TRBJ2-7; a weak D match, TRBD2 (5 bases). The V and J ends lost 3 bases and 2 bases respectively, with 11 bases between them. The V gene's germline CDR1 is DFQATT and CDR2 SNEGSKA (reference sequence). CDR3 size: 13 residues. The CDR3 here is CSASPPGTYEQYF. In DNA, the CDR3 is TGCAGTGCTAGTCCGCCGGGAACCTACGAGCAGTACTTC.

This clonotype was counted ten times or more. The chain's CDR3 is CASSRDRVDEQYF. For the CDR3, the DNA is TGCGCCAGCAGCCGTGACAGGGTCGACGAGCAGTACTTC. The J gene is TRBJ2-7, the V gene TRBV5-1, with TRBD1 identical over 7 bases. V was clipped by 4 bases and J by 5 bases; unmatched bases: 6. Germline CDR1 is SGHRS and CDR2 is YFSETQ. This CDR3 spans 13 amino acids.

The chain combines TRBV7-2 with TRBJ2-6, with D possibly TRBD1 on 5 matching bases. CDR1 SGHTA and CDR2 FQGNSA come from the germline V gene. The CDR3 runs 16 residues. V was clipped by 9 bases and J by 2 bases, with 17 bases between them. CDR3 loop: CARGAQRKTGANVLTF. The CDR3 DNA sequence: TGTGCCAGAGGGGCCCAAAGGAAAACTGGGGCCAACGTCCTGACTTTC. Variable domain in full (rest from reference TRBV7-2 and TRBJ2-6): GAGVSQSPSNKVTEKGKDVELRCDPISGHTALYWYRQSLGQGLEFLIYFQGNSAPDKSGLPSDRFSAERTGGSVSTLTIQRTQQEDSAVYLCARGAQRKTGANVLTFGAGSRLTVL.